Sequencing of this TCR beta chain was carried out in a study of a mutant IDH1 vaccine in newly diagnosed glioma. Notes on the study in general: With respect to changes in top peripheral T cell clonotypes, pseudoprogression seemed unrelated. Researchers report vaccine-induced immune responses in over 90% of patients.

This clone was seen more than once but under ten times. What it binds is unknown. The V segment lost 0 bases and the J segment 2 bases; nucleotides outside the gene matches: 2. Germline V gives CDR1 MNHEY, CDR2 SMNVEV (reference sequence). The CDR3 covers 15 residues. Produced via immunoSEQ multiplex PCR; TCRdb's table is partial and in-frame only. This sample carries tens of thousands of clones, approximately 80% of them seen once, and the ten largest clones take 15% to 25%. The time point is: baseline, week 1 (first vaccination visit). Regarding treatment: pre-vaccination baseline after standard-of-care therapy.

The specimen comprised PBMCs, sampled from a glioma patient treated with radiotherapy, temozolomide or both. The chain links TRBV27 to TRBJ2-7; TRBD1 agrees at 9 bases. The source of this sequence is a man between 18 and 29 years old with glioma. The DNA of the CDR3 is TGTGCCAGCAGTTTATCCGGGACAGGGACCTACGAGCAGTACTTC. Amino acid sequence: CASSLSGTGTYEQYF.